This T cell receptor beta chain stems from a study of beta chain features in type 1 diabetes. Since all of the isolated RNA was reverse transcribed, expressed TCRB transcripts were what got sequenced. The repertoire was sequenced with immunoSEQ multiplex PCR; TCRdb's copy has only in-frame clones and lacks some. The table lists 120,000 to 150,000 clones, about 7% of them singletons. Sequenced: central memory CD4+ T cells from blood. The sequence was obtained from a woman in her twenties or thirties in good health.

This CDR3 reads CASSQDSTNTDTQYF. CDR3 coding DNA: TGTGCCAGCAGCCAAGATTCAACAAACACAGATACGCAGTATTTT. V and J are TRBV5-4 and TRBJ2-3; no firm D call. Germline lookup yields CDR1 SGHNT and CDR2 YYREEE (reference sequence). V shed 4 bases and J shed 2 bases, with 14 bases lying between them. The CDR3 is made up of 15 amino acids. The complete variable domain, with remaining parts taken from reference TRBV5-4 and TRBJ2-3, reads ETGVTQSPTHLIKTRGQQVTLRCSSQSGHNTVSWYQQALGQGPQFIFQYYREEENGRGNFPPRFSGLQFPNYSSELNVNALELDDSALYLCASSQDSTNTDTQYFGPGTRLTVL.